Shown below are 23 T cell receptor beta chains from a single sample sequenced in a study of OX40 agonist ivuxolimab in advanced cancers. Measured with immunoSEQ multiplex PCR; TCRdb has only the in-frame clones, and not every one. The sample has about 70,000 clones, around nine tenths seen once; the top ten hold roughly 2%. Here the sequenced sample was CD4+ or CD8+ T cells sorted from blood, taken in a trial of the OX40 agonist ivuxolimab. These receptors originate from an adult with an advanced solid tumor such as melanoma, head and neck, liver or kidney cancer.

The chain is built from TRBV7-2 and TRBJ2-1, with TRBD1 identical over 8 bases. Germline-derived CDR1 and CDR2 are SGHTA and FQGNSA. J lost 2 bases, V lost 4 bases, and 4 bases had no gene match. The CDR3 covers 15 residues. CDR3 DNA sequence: TGTGCCAGCAGCTCTGGACAGGGTCCCTACAATGAGCAGTTCTTC. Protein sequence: CASSSGQGPYNEQFF.

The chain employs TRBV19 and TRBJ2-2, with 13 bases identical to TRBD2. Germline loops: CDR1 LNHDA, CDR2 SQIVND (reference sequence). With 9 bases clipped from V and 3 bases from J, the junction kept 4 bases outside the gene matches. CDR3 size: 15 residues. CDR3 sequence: CASRGLAGDTGELFF. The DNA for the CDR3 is TGTGCCAGCCGTGGACTAGCGGGGGACACCGGGGAGCTGTTTTTT.

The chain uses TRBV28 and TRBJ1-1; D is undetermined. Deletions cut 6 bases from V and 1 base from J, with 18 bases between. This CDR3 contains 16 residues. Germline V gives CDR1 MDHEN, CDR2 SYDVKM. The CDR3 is CASSKPPPPSNTEAFF. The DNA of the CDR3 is TGTGCCAGCAGCAAGCCGCCTCCTCCTTCGAACACTGAAGCTTTCTTT. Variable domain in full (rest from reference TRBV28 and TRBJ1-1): DVKVTQSSRYLVKRTGEKVFLECVQDMDHENMFWYRQDPGLGLRLIYFSYDVKMKEKGDIPEGYSVSREKKERFSLILESASTNQTSMYLCASSKPPPPSNTEAFFGQGTRLTVV.

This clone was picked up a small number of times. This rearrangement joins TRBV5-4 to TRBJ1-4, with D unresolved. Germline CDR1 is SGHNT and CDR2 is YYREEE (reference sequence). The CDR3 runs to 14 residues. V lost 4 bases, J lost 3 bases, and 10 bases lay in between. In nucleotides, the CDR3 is TGTGCCAGCAGCCTGGACGTAGCTAATGAAAAACTGTTTTTT. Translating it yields CASSLDVANEKLFF. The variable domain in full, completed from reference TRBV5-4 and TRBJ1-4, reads ETGVTQSPTHLIKTRGQQVTLRCSSQSGHNTVSWYQQALGQGPQFIFQYYREEENGRGNFPPRFSGLQFPNYSSELNVNALELDDSALYLCASSLDVANEKLFFGSGTQLSVL.

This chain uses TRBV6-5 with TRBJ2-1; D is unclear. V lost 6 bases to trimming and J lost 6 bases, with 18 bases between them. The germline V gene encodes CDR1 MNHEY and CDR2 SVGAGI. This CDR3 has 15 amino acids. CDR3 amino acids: CASSRQYASTNEQFF. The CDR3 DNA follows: TGTGCCAGCAGCCGCCAGTACGCTAGTACCAATGAGCAGTTCTTC.

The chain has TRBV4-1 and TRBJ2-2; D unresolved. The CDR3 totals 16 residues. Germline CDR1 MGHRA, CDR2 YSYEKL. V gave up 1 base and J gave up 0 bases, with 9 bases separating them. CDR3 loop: CASSQGRQTNTGELFF. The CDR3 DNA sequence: TGCGCCAGCAGCCAAGGGCGACAAACGAACACCGGGGAGCTGTTTTTT.

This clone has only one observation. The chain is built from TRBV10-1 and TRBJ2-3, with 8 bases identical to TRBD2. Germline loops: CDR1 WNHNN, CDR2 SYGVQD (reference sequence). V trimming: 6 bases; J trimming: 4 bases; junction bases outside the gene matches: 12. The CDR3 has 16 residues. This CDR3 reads CASSRPGRGGADTQYF. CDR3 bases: TGCGCCAGCAGCCGCCCCGGACGGGGGGGAGCAGATACGCAGTATTTT.

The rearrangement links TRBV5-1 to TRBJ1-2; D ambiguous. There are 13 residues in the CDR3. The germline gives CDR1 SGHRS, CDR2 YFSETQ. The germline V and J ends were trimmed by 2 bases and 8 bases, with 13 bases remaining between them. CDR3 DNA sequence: TGCGCCAGCAGCTTAGGTAGCACTGGCGGCTACACCTTC. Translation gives CASSLGSTGGYTF.

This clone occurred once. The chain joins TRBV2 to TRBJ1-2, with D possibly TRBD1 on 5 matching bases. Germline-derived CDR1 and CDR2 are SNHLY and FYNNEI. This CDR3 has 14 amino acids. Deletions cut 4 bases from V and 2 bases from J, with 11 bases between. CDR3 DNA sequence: TGTGCCAGCAGTGTCGGGGCAGCGAACTATGGCTACACCTTC. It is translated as CASSVGAANYGYTF.

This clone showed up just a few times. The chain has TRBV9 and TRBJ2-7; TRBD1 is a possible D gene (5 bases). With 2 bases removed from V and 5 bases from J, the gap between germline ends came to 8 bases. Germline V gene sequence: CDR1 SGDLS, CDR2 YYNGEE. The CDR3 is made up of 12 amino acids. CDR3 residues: CASSVSGNEQYF. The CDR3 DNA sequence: TGTGCCAGCAGCGTGTCAGGGAACGAGCAGTACTTC.

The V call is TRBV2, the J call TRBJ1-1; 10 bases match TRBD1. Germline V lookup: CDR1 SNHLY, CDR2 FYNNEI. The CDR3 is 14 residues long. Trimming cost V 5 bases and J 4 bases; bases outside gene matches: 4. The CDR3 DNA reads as TGTGCCAGCAGTACCGGGACAGGGGTCACTGAAGCTTTCTTT. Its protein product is CASSTGTGVTEAFF.

DNA of the CDR3: TGTGCCAGCACCCCCGGGACTGGGAACTACGAGCAGTACTTC. Its protein product is CASTPGTGNYEQYF. The V and J genes are TRBV2 and TRBJ2-7; D perhaps matches TRBD2 (6 bases). The CDR3 spans 14 residues. Germline-derived CDR1 and CDR2 are SNHLY and FYNNEI. The V and J ends lost 7 bases and 3 bases respectively, with 16 bases between them.

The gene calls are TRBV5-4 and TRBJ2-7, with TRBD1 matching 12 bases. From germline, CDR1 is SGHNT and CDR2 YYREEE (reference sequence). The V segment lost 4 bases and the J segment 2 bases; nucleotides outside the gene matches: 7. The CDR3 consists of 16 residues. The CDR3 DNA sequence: TGTGCCAGCAGCCCCCCCGGGACAGGGGGCCCCTACGAGCAGTACTTC. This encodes CASSPPGTGGPYEQYF. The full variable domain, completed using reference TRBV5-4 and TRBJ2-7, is ETGVTQSPTHLIKTRGQQVTLRCSSQSGHNTVSWYQQALGQGPQFIFQYYREEENGRGNFPPRFSGLQFPNYSSELNVNALELDDSALYLCASSPPGTGGPYEQYFGPGTRLTVT.

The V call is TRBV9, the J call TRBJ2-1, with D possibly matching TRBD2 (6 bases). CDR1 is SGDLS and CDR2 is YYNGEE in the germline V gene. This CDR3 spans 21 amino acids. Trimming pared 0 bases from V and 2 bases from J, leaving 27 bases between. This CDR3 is CASSVDLVRMTIAETYNEQFF. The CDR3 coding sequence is TGTGCCAGCAGCGTAGATCTTGTTCGTATGACCATAGCGGAAACCTACAATGAGCAGTTCTTC.

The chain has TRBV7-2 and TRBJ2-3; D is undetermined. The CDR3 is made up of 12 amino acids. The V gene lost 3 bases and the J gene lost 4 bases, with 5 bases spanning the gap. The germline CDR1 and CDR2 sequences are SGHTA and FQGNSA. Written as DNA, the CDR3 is TGTGCCAGCAGCTTGATGTCAGATACGCAGTATTTT. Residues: CASSLMSDTQYF.

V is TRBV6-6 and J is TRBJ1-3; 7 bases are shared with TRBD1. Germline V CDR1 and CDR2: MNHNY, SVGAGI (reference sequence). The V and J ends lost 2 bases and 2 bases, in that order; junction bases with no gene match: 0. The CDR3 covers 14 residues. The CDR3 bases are TGTGCCAGCAGTTACGACAGGGCTGGAAACACCATATATTTT. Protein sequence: CASSYDRAGNTIYF.

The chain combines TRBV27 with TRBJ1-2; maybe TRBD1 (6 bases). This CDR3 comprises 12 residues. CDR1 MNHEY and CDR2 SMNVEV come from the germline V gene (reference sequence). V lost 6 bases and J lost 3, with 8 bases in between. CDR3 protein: CASSSGDYGYTF. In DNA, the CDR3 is TGTGCCAGCAGCTCAGGGGACTATGGCTACACCTTC.

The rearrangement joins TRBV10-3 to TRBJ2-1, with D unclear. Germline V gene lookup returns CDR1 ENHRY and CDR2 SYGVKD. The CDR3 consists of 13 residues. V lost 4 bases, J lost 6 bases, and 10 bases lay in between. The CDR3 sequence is CAISGPSINEQFF. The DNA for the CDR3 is TGTGCCATCAGTGGACCCAGTATCAATGAGCAGTTCTTC.

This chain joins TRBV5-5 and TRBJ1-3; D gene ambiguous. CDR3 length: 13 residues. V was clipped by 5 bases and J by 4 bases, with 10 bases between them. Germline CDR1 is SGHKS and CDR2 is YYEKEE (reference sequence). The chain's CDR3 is CASSRNVGNTIYF. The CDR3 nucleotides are TGTGCCAGCAGTCGGAACGTGGGAAACACCATATATTTT.

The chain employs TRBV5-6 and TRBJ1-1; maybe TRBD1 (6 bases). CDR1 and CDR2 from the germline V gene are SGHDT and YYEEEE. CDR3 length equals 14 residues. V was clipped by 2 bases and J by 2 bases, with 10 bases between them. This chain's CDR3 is CASSFRGGNTEAFF. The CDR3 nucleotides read TGTGCCAGCAGCTTCAGGGGAGGAAACACTGAAGCTTTCTTT.

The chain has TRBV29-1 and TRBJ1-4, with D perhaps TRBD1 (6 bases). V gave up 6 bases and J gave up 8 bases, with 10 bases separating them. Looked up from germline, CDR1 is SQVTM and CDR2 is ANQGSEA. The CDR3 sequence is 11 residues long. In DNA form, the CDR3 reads TGCAGCGTGGCCAGGGGCGAAAAACTGTTTTTT. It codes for CSVARGEKLFF.

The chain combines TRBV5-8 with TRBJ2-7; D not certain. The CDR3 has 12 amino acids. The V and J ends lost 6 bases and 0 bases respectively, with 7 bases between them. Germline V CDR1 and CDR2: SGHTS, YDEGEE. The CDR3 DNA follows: TGTGCCAGCACAGGAAGCTCCTACGAGCAGTACTTC. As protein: CASTGSSYEQYF. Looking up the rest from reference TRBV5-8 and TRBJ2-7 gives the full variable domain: EAGVTQSPTHLIKTRGQQATLRCSPISGHTSVYWYQQALGLGLQFLLWYDEGEERNRGNFPPRFSGRQFPNYSSELNVNALELEDSALYLCASTGSSYEQYFGPGTRLTVT.

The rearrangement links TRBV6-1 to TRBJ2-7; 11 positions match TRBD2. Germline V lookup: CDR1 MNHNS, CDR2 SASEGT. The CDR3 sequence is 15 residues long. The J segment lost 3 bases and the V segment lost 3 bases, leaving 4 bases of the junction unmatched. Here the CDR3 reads CASSEGTSGYYEQYF. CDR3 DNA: TGTGCCAGCAGTGAGGGGACTAGCGGATACTACGAGCAGTACTTC.